The 11 T cell receptor beta chains reported below all come from one sample, sequenced in a study of blood T cell repertoires in COVID-19. Produced via immunoSEQ multiplex PCR; TCRdb's table is partial and in-frame only. The table includes around 130,000 clones, 70% to 85% detected once. What was sequenced was peripheral blood. These receptors were collected from a woman aged 80 or over with acute or convalescent COVID-19.

This chain joins TRBV15 and TRBJ1-3; the D gene is possibly TRBD1 (6 bases). V shed 5 bases and J shed 4 bases, with 9 bases lying between them. There are 13 residues in the CDR3. The germline V gene has CDR1 LNHNV and CDR2 YYDKDF (reference sequence). DNA for the CDR3: TGTGCCACCAGCGCCGACAGGGGAAACACCATATATTTT. This codes for CATSADRGNTIYF.

CDR3 sequence reads: CASSPSRGSGMITGELFF. CDR3 coding DNA: TGTGCCAGCTCACCATCTCGGGGTAGCGGGATGATCACCGGGGAGCTGTTTTTT. The chain is built from TRBV18 and TRBJ2-2; 8 bases fit TRBD2. Germline V CDR1 and CDR2: KGHSH, LQKENI. V lost 2 bases, J lost 4 bases, and 12 bases stayed unmatched. CDR3 size: 18 residues.

The chain links TRBV19 to TRBJ2-3, with a weak D call TRBD2 (5 bases). V lost 2 bases to trimming and J lost 2 bases, with 8 bases between them. Germline CDR1 reads LNHDA; CDR2 reads SQIVND (reference sequence). The CDR3 consists of 14 residues. The CDR3: CASSITRDTDTQYF. DNA for the CDR3: TGTGCCAGTAGTATAACCCGGGACACAGATACGCAGTATTTT.

CDR3 bases: TGTGCCAGCAGCCACGCGGGAACATATTACGAGCAGTACTTC. It codes for CASSHAGTYYEQYF. The chain uses TRBV6-2 or TRBV6-3 and TRBJ2-7, with D possibly being TRBD2 (6 bases). V lost 6 bases, J lost 4 bases, and 16 bases lay in between. This CDR3 is built from 14 residues. Germline-derived CDR1 and CDR2 are MNHEY and SVGEGT.

The chain employs TRBV7-9 and TRBJ2-3; 8 nucleotides match TRBD1. J gave up 2 bases and V 4 bases, and 5 bases lay outside the gene matches. This CDR3 region has 15 residues. CDR1 SEHNR and CDR2 FQNEAQ come from the germline V gene (reference sequence). CDR3 in DNA: TGTGCCAGCAGCTCCACAGGGGGTGTCACAGATACGCAGTATTTT. As protein: CASSSTGGVTDTQYF.

This sequence joins TRBV4-1 and TRBJ1-1; D is ambiguous. This CDR3 has 15 amino acids. Germline loops: CDR1 MGHRA, CDR2 YSYEKL. With 4 bases removed from V and 3 bases from J, the gap between germline ends came to 15 bases. Here the CDR3 reads CASSPKVTGDTEAFF. The CDR3 DNA is TGCGCCAGCAGCCCAAAGGTTACGGGTGACACTGAAGCTTTCTTT.

V usage is TRBV4-1 and J usage is TRBJ2-7; D gene unclear. The CDR3 extends over 14 amino acids. The V end lost 0 bases, the J end lost 4 bases, and 10 bases lay between the germline ends. Per germline, CDR1 MGHRA and CDR2 YSYEKL. CDR3 sequence (DNA): TGCGCCAGCAGCCAAGATCGGTACCGATACGAGCAGTACTTC. Translating it yields CASSQDRYRYEQYF.

The chain has TRBV29-1 and TRBJ1-1, with unresolved D. Trimming cost V 3 bases and J 1 base, with 9 bases left between them. CDR3 size: 13 residues. Germline V gives CDR1 SQVTM, CDR2 ANQGSEA. In nucleotides, the CDR3 is TGCAGCGTTGAGGCCAGTTGGAACACTGAAGCTTTCTTT. It yields the protein CSVEASWNTEAFF.

The chain joins TRBV19 to TRBJ1-3; D unresolved. V was clipped by 7 bases and J by 4 bases, with 11 bases between them. The CDR3 totals 13 residues. In germline, CDR1 is LNHDA, CDR2 SQIVND (reference sequence). The CDR3 DNA reads as TGTGCCAGTACTCGGGTCCGGGGAAACACCATATATTTT. It encodes CASTRVRGNTIYF.

The chain is built from TRBV7-8 and TRBJ1-5; D gene unclear. V was cut by 5 bases and J by 0 bases, with 11 bases left in between. The CDR3 covers 15 residues. Germline CDR1 and CDR2: SGHVS and FQNEAQ. The CDR3 bases are TGTGCCAGCAGCCGATCGACACCTAGCAATCAGCCCCAGCATTTT. Translated: CASSRSTPSNQPQHF.

The V and J genes are TRBV15 and TRBJ2-6, with 8 bases lining up with TRBD1. CDR1 is LNHNV and CDR2 is YYDKDF in the germline V gene (reference sequence). There are 18 residues in the CDR3. The ends lost 0 bases at V and 0 bases at J; junction bases unmatched: 4. CDR3 nucleotide sequence: TGTGCCACCAGCAGAGAGGGCAGGGGGCACTCTGGGGCCAACGTCCTGACTTTC. This gives the protein CATSREGRGHSGANVLTF.